This entry concerns a single T cell receptor (beta chain). This sample stems from a study of CD8 T cells in Susac syndrome. The V segment lost 2 bases and the J segment 3 bases; nucleotides outside the gene matches: 2. The CDR3 contains 13 residues. Looked up from germline, CDR1 is GTSNPN and CDR2 is SVGIG (reference sequence). A quantity of about 0.5 to 1 ug RNA underwent reverse transcription using random hexamers. The immunoSEQ assay covered 54 Vbeta and 13 Jbeta segments for CDR3. TCRdb used MiXCR to reprocess the immunoSEQ multiplex PCR reads, holding one entry per CDR3 protein. Found here are some 200,000 distinct CDR3 sequences, 90% to 95% of them singletons; the top ten hold around 0.085%.

The sequencing sample was made of CD4+ T cells from PBMCs. The clonotype originates from a human donor with multiple sclerosis. The rearrangement joins TRBV30 to TRBJ1-1; 8 positions match TRBD1. The CDR3 DNA sequence: TGTGCCTGGAGTCTGACAGGGGACACTGAAGCTTTCTTT. This gives the protein CAWSLTGDTEAFF. The complete variable domain, with remaining parts taken from reference TRBV30 and TRBJ1-1, reads SQTIHQWPATLVQPVGSPLSLECTVEGTSNPNLYWYRQAAGRGLQLLFYSVGIGQISSEVPQNLSASRPQDRQFILSSKKLLLSDSGFYLCAWSLTGDTEAFFGQGTRLTVV.